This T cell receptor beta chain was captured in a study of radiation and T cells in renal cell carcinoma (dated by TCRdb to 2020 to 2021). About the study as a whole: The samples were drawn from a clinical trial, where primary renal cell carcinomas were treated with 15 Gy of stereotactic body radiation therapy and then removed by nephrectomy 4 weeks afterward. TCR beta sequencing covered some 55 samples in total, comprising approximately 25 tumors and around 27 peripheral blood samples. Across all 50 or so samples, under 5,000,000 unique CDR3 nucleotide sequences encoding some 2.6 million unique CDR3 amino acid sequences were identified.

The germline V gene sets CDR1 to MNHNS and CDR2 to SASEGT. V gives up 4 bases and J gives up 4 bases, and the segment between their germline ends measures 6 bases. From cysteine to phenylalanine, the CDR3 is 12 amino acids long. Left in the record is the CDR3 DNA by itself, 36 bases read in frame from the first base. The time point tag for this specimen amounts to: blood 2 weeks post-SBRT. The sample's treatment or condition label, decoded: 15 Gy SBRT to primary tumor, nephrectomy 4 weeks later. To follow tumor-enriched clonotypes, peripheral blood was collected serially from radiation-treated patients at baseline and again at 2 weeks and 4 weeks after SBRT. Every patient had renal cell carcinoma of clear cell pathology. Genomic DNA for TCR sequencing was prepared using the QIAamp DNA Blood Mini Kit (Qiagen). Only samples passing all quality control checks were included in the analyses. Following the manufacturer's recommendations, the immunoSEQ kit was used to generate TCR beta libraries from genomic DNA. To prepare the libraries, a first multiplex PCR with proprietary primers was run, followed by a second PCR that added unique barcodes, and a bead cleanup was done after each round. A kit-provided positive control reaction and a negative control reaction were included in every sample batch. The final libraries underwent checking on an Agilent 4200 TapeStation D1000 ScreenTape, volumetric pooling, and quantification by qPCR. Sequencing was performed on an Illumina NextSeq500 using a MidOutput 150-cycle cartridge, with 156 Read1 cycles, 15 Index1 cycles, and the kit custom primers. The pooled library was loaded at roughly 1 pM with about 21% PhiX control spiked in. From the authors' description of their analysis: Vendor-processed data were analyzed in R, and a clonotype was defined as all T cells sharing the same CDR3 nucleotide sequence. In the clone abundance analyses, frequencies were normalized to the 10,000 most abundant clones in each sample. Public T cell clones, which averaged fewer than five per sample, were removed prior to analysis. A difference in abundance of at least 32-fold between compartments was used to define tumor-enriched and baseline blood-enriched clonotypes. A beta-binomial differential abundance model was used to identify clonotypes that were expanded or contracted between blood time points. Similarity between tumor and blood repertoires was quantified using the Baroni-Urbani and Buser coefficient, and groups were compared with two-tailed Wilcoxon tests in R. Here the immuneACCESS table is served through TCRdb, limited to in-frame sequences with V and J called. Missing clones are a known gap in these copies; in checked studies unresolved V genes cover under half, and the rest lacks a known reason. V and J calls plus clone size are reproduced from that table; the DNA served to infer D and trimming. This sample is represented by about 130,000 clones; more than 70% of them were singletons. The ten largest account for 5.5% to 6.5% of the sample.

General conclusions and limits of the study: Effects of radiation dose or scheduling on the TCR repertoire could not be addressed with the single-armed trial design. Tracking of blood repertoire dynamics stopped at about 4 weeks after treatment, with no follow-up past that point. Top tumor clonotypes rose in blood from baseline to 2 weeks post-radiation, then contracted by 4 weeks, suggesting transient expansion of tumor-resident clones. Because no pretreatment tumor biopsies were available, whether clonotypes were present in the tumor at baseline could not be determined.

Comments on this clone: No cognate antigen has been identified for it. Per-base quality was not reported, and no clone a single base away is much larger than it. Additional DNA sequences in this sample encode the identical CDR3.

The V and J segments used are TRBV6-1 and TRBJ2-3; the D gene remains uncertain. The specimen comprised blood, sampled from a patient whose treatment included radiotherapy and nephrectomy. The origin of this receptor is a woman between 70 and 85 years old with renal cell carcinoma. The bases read TGTGCCAGCAGTGTTACCGCAGATACGCAGTATTTT. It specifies CASSVTADTQYF.